This T cell receptor beta chain appears in the sequencing data of a study of blood T cell repertoires in COVID-19. The overall study: Samples of COVID-19 (acute and convalescent) were obtained from the United States, Italy and Spain.

Produced via immunoSEQ multiplex PCR; TCRdb's table is partial and in-frame only. Of some 64,000 clones listed, about 75% were seen once; the top ten hold around half. At least ten counts were recorded for this clone. All enrollees were roughly 18 to 95 years old and from about 25 US areas. Grouping used clinical history reported by participants in a survey and questionnaire. Contact with a PCR-confirmed or clinician-diagnosed COVID-19 case occurred within 2 weeks of entry. Germline V gene sequence: CDR1 MNHEY, CDR2 SVGEGT. The CDR3 totals 12 residues. The V end was cut by 3 bases, the J end by 7 bases, with 9 bases between.

The sequenced material came from PBMCs or T cells enriched from blood (not recorded which). The source is a woman aged 60-75 years who had been exposed to COVID-19. The rearrangement joins TRBV6-2 or TRBV6-3 to TRBJ1-1; D uncertain. The CDR3 nucleotides are TGTGCCAGCAGTTATTTGGGCAGTGAAGCTTTCTTT. Amino acid sequence: CASSYLGSEAFF.